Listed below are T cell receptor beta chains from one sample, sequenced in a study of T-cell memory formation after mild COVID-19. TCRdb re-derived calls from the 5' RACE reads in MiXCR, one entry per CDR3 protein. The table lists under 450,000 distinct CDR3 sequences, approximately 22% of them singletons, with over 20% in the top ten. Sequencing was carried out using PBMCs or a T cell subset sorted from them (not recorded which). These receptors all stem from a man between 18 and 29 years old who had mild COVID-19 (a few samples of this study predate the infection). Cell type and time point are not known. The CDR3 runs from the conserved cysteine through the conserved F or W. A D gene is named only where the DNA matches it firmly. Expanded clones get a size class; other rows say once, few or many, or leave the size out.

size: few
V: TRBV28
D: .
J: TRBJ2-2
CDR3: CASSPRPRELFF
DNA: TGTGCCAGCAGTCCGCGGCCCCGCGAGCTGTTTTTT

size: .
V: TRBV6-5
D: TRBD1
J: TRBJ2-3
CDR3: CACHEGAGDTQYF
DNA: TGTGCCTGCCATGAGGGGGCCGGAGATACGCAGTATTTT

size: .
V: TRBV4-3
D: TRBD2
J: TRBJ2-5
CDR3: CASSLLAAGESTQYF
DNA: TGCGCCAGCAGCCTCCTCGCGGCGGGGGAGAGCACCCAGTACTTC

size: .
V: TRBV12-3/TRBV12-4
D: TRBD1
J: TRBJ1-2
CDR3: CASSLGRGRHGYTF
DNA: TGTGCCAGCAGTTTAGGCAGGGGGCGGCATGGCTACACCTTC

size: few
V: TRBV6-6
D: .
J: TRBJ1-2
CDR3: CASSTDGIYGYTF
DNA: TGTGCCAGCAGCACGGACGGGATCTATGGCTACACCTTC

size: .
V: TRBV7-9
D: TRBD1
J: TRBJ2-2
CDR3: CATLRDPSQGPGELFF
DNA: TGTGCCACCCTCAGGGATCCATCACAGGGGCCCGGGGAGCTGTTTTTT

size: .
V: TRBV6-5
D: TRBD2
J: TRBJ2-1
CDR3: CASKAGWSEQFF
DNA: TGTGCCAGCAAAGCGGGGTGGAGTGAGCAGTTCTTC

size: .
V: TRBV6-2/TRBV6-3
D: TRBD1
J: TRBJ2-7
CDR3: CASRRLPGQGPYEQYF
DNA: TGTGCCAGCAGGAGGCTTCCGGGACAGGGACCCTACGAGCAGTACTTC

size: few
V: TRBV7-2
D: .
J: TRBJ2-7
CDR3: CASSLALSYEQYF
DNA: TGTGCCAGCAGCTTAGCTCTATCCTACGAGCAGTACTTC

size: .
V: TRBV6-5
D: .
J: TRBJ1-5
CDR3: CASSYGRGYQPQHF
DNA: TGTGCCAGCAGTTACGGGAGGGGATATCAGCCCCAGCATTTT

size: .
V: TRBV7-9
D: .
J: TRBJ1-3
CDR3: CASSLDSGYGNTIYF
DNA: TGTGCCAGCAGCTTAGACAGCGGCTATGGAAACACCATATATTTT

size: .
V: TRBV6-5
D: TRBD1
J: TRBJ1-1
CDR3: CASSGADRKISEAFF
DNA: TGTGCCAGCAGTGGTGCGGACAGGAAAATCTCTGAAGCTTTCTTT

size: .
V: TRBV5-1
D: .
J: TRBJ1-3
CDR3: CASSRGGTDGNTIYF
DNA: TGCGCCAGCAGCCGGGGTGGGACGGATGGAAACACCATATATTTT

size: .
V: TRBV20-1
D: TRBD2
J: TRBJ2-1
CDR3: CSVTTPGLEDNEQFF
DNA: TGCAGTGTCACGACTCCGGGACTAGAGGACAATGAGCAGTTCTTC

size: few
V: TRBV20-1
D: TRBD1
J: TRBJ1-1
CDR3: CSARGDRGDTEVFF
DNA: TGCAGTGCTAGAGGGGACAGGGGCGACACTGAAGTTTTCTTT

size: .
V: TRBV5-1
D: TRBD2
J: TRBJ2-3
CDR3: CASSFGAGSSTDTQYF
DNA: TGCGCCAGCAGCTTCGGAGCGGGGTCTAGCACAGATACGCAGTATTTT

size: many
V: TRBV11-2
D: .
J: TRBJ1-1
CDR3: CASSLYGGSTEAFF
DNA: TGTGCCAGCAGCTTATACGGGGGTAGCACTGAAGCTTTCTTT

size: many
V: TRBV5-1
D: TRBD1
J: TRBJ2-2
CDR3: CASSIQGRQYTGELFF
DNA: TGCGCCAGCAGTATACAGGGGAGACAGTACACCGGGGAGCTGTTTTTT

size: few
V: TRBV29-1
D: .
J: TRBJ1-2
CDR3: CSGSLETGYGYTF
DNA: TGCAGCGGGTCATTAGAAACGGGCTATGGCTACACCTTC

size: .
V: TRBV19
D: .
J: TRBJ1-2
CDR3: CASSKLAYGYTF
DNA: TGTGCCAGTAGTAAGCTGGCCTATGGCTACACCTTC

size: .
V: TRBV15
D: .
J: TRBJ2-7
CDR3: CATSRDSVSYEQYF
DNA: TGTGCCACCAGCAGAGATAGCGTGTCCTACGAGCAGTACTTC

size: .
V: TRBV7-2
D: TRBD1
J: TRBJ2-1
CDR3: CASSLVGQGWDEQLF
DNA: TGTGCCAGCAGCTTAGTGGGACAGGGTTGGGATGAGCAGTTATTC

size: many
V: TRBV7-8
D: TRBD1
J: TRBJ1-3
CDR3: CASSLSGTGGSGNTIYF
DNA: TGTGCCAGCAGCTTATCGGGGACAGGGGGTTCAGGAAACACCATATATTTT

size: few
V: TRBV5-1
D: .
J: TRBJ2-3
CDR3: CASSGQSTDTQYF
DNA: TGCGCCAGCAGCGGACAGAGCACAGATACGCAGTATTTT